This T cell receptor beta chain originates from a study of blood T cell repertoires in COVID-19. Whole-study context: Acute and convalescent COVID-19 specimens originated in the United States, Italy and Spain. PBMCs, B-cell-depleted T cells, or T cells provided the cDNA or gDNA that made up the material.

V was trimmed by 8 bases and J by 1 base, leaving 11 bases between them. There are 13 residues in the CDR3. Authors' processing steps: Amplification with reference gene primers provided the estimates of nucleated cell counts. Using immunoSEQ multiplex PCR, the repertoire was profiled, and TCRdb retains in-frame clones only, with some absent. V, J and clone size are those of that table, while D and trimming were read from the DNA. The table lists 55,000 to 90,000 clones, 81% of them singletons. The chain links TRBV12-3 or TRBV12-4 to TRBJ2-5; D not resolved. The sequenced material came from peripheral blood. The receptor's source is a woman in her 70s with acute or convalescent COVID-19. CDR3 coding DNA: TGTGCCAGCCGCCGCAGTCGCCAAGAGACCCAGTACTTC. It codes for CASRRSRQETQYF.